The clone carrying this T cell receptor beta chain has at least ten counts. Its antigen is unidentified. Original methodology: Building a distant-metastasis classifier for papillary thyroid cancer drew on CDR3 differences across clinicopathological groups. TCRdb re-clonotyped the PCR reads through MiXCR. TCRdb assigned the V and J calls; the authors' analysis was not used. The sample shows 5,000 to 6,000 clones, about 33% of them seen only once. This sample was taken from a study of metastatic and nonmetastatic thyroid tumors. Turning to the study itself: A comparison of repertoires was made across blood and tumor or nodule tissue from malignant and benign thyroid patients. General observations from the study: As reported, TCR beta diversity in blood and tumor was significantly higher in malignant thyroid tumors than in benign nodules.

Thyroid surgery was preceded by no treatment in any patient. CDR1 and CDR2 from the germline V gene are SQVTM and ANQGSEA. The CDR3 runs 15 residues. Trimming cost V 4 bases and J 3 bases; bases outside gene matches: 7. The V call is TRBV29-1, the J call TRBJ2-1, with 9 bases matching TRBD1. Input material: adjacent normal tissue. The TCR was taken from a female donor with papillary thyroid cancer or a benign thyroid nodule (not recorded which). Some clones in this sample may be carry-over from other donors' samples. The CDR3 region has the DNA TGCAGCGTTGGGGGACAGGGTCTAAGCTACAATGAGCAGTTCTTC. Translation gives CSVGGQGLSYNEQFF.